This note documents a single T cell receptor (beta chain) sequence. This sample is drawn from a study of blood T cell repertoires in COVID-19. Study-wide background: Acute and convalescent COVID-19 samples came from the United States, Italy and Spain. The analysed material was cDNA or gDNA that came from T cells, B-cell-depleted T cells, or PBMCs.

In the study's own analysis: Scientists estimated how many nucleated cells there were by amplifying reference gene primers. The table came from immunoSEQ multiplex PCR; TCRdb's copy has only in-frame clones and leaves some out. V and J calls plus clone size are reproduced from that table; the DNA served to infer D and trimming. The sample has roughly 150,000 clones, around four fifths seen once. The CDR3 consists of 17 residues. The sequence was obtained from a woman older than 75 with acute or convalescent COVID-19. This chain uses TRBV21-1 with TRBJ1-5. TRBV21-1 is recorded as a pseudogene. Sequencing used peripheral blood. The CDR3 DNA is TGTGCCAGCAGCAAAAGGAAGGAAGCGTATAGCAATCAGCCCCAGCATTTT. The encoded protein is CASSKRKEAYSNQPQHF.